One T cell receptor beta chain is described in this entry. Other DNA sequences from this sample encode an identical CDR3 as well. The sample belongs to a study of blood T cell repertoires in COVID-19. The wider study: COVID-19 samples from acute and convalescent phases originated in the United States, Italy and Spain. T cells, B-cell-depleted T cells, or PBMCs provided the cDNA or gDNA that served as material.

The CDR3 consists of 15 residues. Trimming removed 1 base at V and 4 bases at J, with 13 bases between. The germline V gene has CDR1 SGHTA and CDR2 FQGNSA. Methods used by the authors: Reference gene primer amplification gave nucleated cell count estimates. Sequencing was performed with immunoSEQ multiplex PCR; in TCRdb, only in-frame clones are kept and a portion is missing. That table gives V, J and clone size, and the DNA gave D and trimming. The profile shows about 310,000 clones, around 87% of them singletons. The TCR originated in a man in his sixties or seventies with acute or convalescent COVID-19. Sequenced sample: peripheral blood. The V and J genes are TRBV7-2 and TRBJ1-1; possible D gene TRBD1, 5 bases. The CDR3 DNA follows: TGTGCCAGCAGCTTAGGCAGGAGGGGAGGCACTGAAGCTTTCTTT. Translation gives CASSLGRRGGTEAFF.